Listed here is a single T cell receptor beta chain. Data came from immunoSEQ multiplex PCR; TCRdb stores just in-frame clones and leaves some out. The sample lists about 110,000 clones, 60% to 85% occurring once. The CDR3 spans 15 residues. CDR1 is MDHEN, CDR2 SYDVKM, per germline. V gave up 7 bases and J gave up 10 bases; unmatched junction bases: 17. The record originates from a study of PD-1 blockade in mismatch repair-deficient tumors. Here the sequenced sample was peripheral blood, taken 60 to 65 weeks after starting pembrolizumab. This sequence joins TRBV28 and TRBJ1-1, with 8 positions matching TRBD1. This TCR was recovered from an adult with mismatch repair-deficient cancer. The CDR3, as DNA: TGTGCCAGCATCTACGCGGGACAGGACACCCGGGGAGCTTTCTTT. As protein: CASIYAGQDTRGAFF.